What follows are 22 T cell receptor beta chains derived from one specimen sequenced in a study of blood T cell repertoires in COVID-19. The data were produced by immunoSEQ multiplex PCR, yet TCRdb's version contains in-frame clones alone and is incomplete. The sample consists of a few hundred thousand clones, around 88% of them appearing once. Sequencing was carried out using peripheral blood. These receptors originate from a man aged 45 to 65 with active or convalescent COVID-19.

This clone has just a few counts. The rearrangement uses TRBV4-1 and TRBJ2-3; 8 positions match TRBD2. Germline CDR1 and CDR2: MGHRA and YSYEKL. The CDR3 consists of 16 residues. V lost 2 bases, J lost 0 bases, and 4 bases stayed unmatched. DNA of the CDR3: TGCGCCAGCAGCCAAACCCCTAGCGGGAGCACAGATACGCAGTATTTT. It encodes CASSQTPSGSTDTQYF.

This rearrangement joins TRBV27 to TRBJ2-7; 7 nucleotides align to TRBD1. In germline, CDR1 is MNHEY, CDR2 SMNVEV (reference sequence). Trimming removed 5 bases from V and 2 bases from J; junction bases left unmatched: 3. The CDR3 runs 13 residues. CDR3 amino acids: CASSPQGTYEQYF. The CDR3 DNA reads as TGTGCCAGCAGTCCACAGGGGACCTACGAGCAGTACTTC.

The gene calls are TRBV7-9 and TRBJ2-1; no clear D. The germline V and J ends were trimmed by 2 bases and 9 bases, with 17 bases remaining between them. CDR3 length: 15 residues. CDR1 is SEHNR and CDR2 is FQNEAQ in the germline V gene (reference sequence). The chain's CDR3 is CASSLSSGLALEQFF. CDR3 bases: TGTGCCAGCAGCTTATCGTCGGGTCTTGCCCTTGAGCAGTTCTTC.

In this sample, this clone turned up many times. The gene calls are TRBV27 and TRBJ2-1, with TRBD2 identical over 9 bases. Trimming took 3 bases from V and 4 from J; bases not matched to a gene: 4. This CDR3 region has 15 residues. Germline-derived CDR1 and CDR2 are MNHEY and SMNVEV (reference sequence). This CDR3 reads CASSFRLAGYNEQFF. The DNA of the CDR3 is TGTGCCAGCAGTTTCAGGCTAGCGGGGTACAATGAGCAGTTCTTC.

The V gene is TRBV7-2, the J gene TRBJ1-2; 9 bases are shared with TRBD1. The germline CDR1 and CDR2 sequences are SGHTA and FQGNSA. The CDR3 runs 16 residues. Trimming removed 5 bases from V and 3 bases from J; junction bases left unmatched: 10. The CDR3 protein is CASSRTTWTGDYGYTF. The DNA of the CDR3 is TGTGCCAGCAGCCGTACAACCTGGACAGGGGACTATGGCTACACCTTC.

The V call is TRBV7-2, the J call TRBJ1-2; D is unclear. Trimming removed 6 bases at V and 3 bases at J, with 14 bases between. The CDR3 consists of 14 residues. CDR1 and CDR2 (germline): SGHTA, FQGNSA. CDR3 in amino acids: CASRRPGSYYGYTF. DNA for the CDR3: TGTGCCAGCAGGCGGCCGGGGTCTTACTATGGCTACACCTTC.

The CDR3 sequence is CASSFGEEADTQYF. CDR3 coding DNA: TGTGCCAGCAGCTTCGGGGAGGAGGCAGATACGCAGTATTTT. This sequence joins TRBV7-2 and TRBJ2-3; maybe TRBD2 (6 bases). The CDR3 contains 14 residues. V was cut by 3 bases and J by 4 bases, with 11 bases left in between. Germline values: CDR1 SGHTA, CDR2 FQGNSA.

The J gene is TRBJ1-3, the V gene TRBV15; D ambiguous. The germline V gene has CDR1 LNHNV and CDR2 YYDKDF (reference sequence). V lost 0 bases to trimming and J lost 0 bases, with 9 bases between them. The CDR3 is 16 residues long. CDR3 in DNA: TGTGCCACCAGCAGAGATCGACAAGTCTCTGGAAACACCATATATTTT. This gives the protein CATSRDRQVSGNTIYF. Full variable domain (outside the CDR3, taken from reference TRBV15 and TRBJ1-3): DAMVIQNPRYQVTQFGKPVTLSCSQTLNHNVMYWYQQKSSQAPKLLFHYYDKDFNNEADTPDNFQSRRPNTSFCFLDIRSPGLGDTAMYLCATSRDRQVSGNTIYFGEGSWLTVV.

The CDR3 sequence is CASSPPRGLEGTGELFF. The CDR3, as DNA: TGTGCCAGTAGTCCCCCTAGGGGACTAGAGGGCACCGGGGAGCTGTTTTTT. The chain employs TRBV19 and TRBJ2-2; 8 bases agree with TRBD2. The CDR3 is 17 residues long. The V segment lost 5 bases and the J segment 4 bases; nucleotides outside the gene matches: 12. The V gene's germline CDR1 is LNHDA and CDR2 SQIVND (reference sequence).

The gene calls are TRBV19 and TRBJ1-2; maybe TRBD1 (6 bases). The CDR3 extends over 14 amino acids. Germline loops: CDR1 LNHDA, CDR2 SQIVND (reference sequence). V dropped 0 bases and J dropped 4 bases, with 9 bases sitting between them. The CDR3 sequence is CASSIESGVYGYTF. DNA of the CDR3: TGTGCCAGTAGTATAGAATCAGGGGTCTATGGCTACACCTTC.

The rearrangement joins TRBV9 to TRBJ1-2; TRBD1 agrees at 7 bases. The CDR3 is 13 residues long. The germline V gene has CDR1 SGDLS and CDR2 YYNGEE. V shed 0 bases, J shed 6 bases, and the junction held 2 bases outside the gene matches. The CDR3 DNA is TGTGCCAGCAGCGTAGGAACAGGGGATGGCTACACCTTC. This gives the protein CASSVGTGDGYTF.

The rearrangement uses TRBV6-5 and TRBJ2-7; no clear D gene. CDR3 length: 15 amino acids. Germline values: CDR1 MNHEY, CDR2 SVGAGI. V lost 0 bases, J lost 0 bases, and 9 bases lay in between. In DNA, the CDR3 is TGTGCCAGCAGTTACTCGGCAGTAAGCTCCTACGAGCAGTACTTC. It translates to CASSYSAVSSYEQYF.

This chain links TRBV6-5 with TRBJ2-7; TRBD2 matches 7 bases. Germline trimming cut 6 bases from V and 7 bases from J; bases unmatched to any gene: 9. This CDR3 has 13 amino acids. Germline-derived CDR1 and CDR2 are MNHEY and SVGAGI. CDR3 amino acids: CASRQGGFGEQYF. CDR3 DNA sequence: TGTGCCAGCAGGCAGGGAGGGTTCGGGGAGCAGTACTTC.

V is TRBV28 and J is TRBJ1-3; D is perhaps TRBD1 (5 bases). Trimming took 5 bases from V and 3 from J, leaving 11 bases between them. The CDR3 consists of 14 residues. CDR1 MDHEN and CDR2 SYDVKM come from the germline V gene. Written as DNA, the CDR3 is TGTGCCAGCAGTCCTCAGGGTGGTGGAAACACCATATATTTT. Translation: CASSPQGGGNTIYF.

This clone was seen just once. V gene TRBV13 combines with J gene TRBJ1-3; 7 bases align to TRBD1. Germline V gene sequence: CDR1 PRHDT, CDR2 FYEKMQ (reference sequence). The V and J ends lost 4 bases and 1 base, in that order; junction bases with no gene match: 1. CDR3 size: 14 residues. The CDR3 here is CASSSQGSGNTIYF. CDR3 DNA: TGTGCCAGCAGCTCACAGGGGTCTGGAAACACCATATATTTT.

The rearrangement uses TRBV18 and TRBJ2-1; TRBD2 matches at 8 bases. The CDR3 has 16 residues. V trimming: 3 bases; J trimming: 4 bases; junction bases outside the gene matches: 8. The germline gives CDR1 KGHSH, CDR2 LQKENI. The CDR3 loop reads CASSPMTSAVYNEQFF. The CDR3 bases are TGTGCCAGCTCACCCATGACTAGCGCGGTTTACAATGAGCAGTTCTTC. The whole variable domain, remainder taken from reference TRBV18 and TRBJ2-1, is NAGVMQNPRHLVRRRGQEARLRCSPMKGHSHVYWYRQLPEEGLKFMVYLQKENIIDESGMPKERFSAEFPKEGPSILRIQQVVRGDSAAYFCASSPMTSAVYNEQFFGPGTRLTVL.

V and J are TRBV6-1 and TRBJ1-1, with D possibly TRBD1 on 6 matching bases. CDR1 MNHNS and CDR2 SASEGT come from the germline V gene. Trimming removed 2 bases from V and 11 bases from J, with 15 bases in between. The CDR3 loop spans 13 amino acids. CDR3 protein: CASSENGGRPAFF. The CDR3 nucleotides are TGTGCCAGCAGTGAAAATGGGGGCCGACCGGCTTTCTTT.

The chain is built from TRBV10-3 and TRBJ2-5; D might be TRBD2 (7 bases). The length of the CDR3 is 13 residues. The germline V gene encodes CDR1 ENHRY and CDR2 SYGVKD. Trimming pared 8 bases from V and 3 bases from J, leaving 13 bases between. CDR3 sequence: CAIRGGGEETQYF. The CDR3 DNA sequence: TGTGCCATCCGAGGCGGGGGCGAAGAGACCCAGTACTTC.

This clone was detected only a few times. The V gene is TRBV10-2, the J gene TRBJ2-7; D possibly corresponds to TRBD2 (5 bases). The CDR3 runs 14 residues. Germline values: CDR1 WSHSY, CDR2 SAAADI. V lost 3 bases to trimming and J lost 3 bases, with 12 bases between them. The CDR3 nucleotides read TGCGCCAGCAGTGACATAGCGAAGCACTACGAGCAGTACTTC. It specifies CASSDIAKHYEQYF.

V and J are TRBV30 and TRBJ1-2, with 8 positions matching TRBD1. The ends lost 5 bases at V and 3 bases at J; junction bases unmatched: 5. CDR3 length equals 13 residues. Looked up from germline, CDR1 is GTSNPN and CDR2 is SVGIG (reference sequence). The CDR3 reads CAWGPGGYYGYTF. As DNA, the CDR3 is TGTGCCTGGGGGCCAGGGGGCTACTATGGCTACACCTTC. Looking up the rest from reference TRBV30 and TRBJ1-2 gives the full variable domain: SQTIHQWPATLVQPVGSPLSLECTVEGTSNPNLYWYRQAAGRGLQLLFYSVGIGQISSEVPQNLSASRPQDRQFILSSKKLLLSDSGFYLCAWGPGGYYGYTFGSGTRLTVV.

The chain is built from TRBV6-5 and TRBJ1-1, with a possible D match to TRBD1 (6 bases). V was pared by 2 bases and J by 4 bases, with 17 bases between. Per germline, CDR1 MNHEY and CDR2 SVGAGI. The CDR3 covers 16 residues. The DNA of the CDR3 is TGTGCCAGCAGTTACGTCCGTCGGGGGGCAGGCACTGAAGCTTTCTTT. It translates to CASSYVRRGAGTEAFF.

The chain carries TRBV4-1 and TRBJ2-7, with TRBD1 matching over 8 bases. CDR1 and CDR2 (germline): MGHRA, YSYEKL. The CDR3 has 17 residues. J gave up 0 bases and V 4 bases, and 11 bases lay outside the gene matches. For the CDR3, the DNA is TGCGCCAGCAGCCTTACCGGGACAGGCCATTCCTCCTACGAGCAGTACTTC. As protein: CASSLTGTGHSSYEQYF.